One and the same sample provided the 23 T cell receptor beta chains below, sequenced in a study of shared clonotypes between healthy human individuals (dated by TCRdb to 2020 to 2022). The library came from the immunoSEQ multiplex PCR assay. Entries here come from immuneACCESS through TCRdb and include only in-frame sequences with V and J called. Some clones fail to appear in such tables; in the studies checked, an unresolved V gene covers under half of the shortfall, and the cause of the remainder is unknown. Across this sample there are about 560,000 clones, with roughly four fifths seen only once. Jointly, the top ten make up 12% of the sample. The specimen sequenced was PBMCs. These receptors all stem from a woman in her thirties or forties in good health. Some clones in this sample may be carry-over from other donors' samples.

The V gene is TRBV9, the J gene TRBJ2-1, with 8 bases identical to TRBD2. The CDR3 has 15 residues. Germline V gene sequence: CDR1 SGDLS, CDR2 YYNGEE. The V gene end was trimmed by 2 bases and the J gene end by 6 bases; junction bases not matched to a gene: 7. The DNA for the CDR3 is TGTGCCAGCAGCGTCCAGCGGGAGCAGTTCAATGAGCAGTTCTTC. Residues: CASSVQREQFNEQFF.

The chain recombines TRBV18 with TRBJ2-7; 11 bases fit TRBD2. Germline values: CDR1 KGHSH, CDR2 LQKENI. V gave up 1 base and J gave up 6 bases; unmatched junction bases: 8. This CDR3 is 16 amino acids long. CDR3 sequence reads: CASSPLKLAGVGEQYF. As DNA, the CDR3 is TGTGCCAGCTCACCACTGAAACTAGCGGGAGTGGGCGAGCAGTACTTC.

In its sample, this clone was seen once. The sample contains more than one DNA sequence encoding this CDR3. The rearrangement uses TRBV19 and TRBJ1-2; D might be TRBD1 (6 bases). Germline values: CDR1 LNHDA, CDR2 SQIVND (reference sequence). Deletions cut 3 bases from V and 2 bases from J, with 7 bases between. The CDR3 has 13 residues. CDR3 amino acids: CASSIDRNYGYTF. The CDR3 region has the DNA TGTGCCAGTAGTATTGACAGGAACTATGGCTACACCTTC. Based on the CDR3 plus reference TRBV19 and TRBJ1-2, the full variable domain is DGGITQSPKYLFRKEGQNVTLSCEQNLNHDAMYWYRQDPGQGLRLIYYSQIVNDFQKGDIAEGYSVSREKKESFPLTVTSAQKNPTAFYLCASSIDRNYGYTFGSGTRLTVV.

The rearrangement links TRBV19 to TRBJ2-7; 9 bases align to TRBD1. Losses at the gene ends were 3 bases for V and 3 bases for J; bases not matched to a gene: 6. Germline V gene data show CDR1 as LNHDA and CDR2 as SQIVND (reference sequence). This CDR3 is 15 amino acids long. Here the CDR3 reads CASSMGTGSYYEQYF. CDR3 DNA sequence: TGTGCCAGTAGTATGGGGACAGGGTCGTACTACGAGCAGTACTTC.

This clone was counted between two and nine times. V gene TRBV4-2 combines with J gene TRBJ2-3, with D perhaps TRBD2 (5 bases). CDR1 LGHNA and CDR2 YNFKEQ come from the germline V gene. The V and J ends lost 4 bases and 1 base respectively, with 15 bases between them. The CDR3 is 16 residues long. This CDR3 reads CASSPRRLGGTDTQYF. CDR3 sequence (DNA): TGTGCCAGCAGCCCAAGACGGCTCGGGGGCACAGATACGCAGTATTTT.

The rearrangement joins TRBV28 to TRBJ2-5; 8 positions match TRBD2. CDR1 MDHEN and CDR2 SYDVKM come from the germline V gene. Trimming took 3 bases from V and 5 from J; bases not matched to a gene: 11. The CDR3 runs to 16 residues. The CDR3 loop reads CASSLSSGIEGETQYF. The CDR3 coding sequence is TGTGCCAGCAGTTTGAGTAGCGGGATCGAGGGGGAGACCCAGTACTTC.

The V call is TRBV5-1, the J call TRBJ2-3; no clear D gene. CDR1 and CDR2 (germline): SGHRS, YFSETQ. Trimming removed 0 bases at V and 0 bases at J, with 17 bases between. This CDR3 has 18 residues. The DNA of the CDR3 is TGCGCCAGCAGCTTGGACAACCGTCTCGCTACTAGCACAGATACGCAGTATTTT. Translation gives CASSLDNRLATSTDTQYF.

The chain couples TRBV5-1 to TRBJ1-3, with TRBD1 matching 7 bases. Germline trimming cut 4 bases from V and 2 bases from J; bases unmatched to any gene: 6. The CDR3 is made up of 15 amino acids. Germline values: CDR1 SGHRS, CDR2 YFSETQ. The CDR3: CASSPTQGAGNTIYF. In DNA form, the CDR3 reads TGCGCCAGCAGCCCAACTCAGGGGGCTGGAAACACCATATATTTT. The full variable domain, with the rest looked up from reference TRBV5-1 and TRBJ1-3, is KAGVTQTPRYLIKTRGQQVTLSCSPISGHRSVSWYQQTPGQGLQFLFEYFSETQRNKGNFPGRFSGRQFSNSRSEMNVSTLELGDSALYLCASSPTQGAGNTIYFGEGSWLTVV.

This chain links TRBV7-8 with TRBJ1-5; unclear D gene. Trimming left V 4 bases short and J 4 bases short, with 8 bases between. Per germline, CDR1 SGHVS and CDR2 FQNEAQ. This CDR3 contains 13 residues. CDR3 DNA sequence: TGTGCCAGCAGCTCCGGACCGAATCAGCCCCAGCATTTT. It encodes CASSSGPNQPQHF. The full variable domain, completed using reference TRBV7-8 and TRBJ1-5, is GAGVSQSPRYKVAKRGQDVALRCDPISGHVSLFWYQQALGQGPEFLTYFQNEAQLDKSGLPSDRFFAERPEGSVSTLKIQRTQQEDSAVYLCASSSGPNQPQHFGDGTRLSIL.

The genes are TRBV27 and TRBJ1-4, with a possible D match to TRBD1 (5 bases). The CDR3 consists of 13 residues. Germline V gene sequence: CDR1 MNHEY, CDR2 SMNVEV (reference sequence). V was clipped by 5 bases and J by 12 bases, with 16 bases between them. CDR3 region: CASSATGPRELFF. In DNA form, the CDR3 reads TGTGCCAGCAGTGCCACGGGACCCCGAGAACTGTTTTTT.

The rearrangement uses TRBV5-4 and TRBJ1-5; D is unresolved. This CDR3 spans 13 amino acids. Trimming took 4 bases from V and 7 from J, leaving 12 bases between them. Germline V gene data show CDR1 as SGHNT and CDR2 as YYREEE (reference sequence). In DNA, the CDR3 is TGTGCCAGCAGCGCTGACCCTGGGCAGCCCCAGCATTTT. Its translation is CASSADPGQPQHF. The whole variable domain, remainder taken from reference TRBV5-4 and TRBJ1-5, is ETGVTQSPTHLIKTRGQQVTLRCSSQSGHNTVSWYQQALGQGPQFIFQYYREEENGRGNFPPRFSGLQFPNYSSELNVNALELDDSALYLCASSADPGQPQHFGDGTRLSIL.

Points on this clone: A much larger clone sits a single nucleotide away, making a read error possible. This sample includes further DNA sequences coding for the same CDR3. CDR3 residues: CASSRQGDPYEQYF. The CDR3 nucleotides read TGTGCCAGCAGTAGACAGGGGGATCCCTACGAGCAGTACTTC. V usage is TRBV28 and J usage is TRBJ2-7, with 9 nucleotides matching TRBD1. Germline trimming cut 5 bases from V and 2 bases from J; bases unmatched to any gene: 4. Germline V gene sequence: CDR1 MDHEN, CDR2 SYDVKM. This CDR3 region has 14 residues. The whole variable domain, filled in from reference TRBV28 and TRBJ2-7, reads DVKVTQSSRYLVKRTGEKVFLECVQDMDHENMFWYRQDPGLGLRLIYFSYDVKMKEKGDIPEGYSVSREKKERFSLILESASTNQTSMYLCASSRQGDPYEQYFGPGTRLTVT.

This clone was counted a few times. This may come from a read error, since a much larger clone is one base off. Written as DNA, the CDR3 is TGTGCCAGCAGCCCAGGACAGAACACTGAAGCTTTCTTT. This translates into CASSPGQNTEAFF. The chain carries TRBV7-2 and TRBJ1-1; tentatively, D is TRBD1 (5 bases). CDR1 SGHTA and CDR2 FQGNSA come from the germline V gene. V gave up 5 bases and J gave up 1 base, with 8 bases separating them. The CDR3 runs to 13 residues.

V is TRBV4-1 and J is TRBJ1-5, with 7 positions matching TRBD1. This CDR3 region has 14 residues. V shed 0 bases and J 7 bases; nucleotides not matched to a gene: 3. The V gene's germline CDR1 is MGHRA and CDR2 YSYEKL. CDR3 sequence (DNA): TGCGCCAGCAGCCAAGATGCAGGGGGGCAGCCCCAGCATTTT. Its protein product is CASSQDAGGQPQHF.

CDR3 residues: CASSPSGENNQPQHF. CDR3 nucleotides: TGCGCCAGCAGCCCTAGTGGAGAGAACAATCAGCCCCAGCATTTT. The genes are TRBV5-1 and TRBJ1-5; D ambiguous. Trimming stripped 4 bases from V and 3 bases from J, with 14 bases between. Per germline, CDR1 SGHRS and CDR2 YFSETQ. The CDR3 spans 15 residues.

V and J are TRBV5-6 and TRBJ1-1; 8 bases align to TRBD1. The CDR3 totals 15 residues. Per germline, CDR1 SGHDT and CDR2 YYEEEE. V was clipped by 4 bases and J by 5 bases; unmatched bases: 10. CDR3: CASSIRTGRGTEAFF. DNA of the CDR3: TGTGCCAGCAGCATCCGGACAGGGCGGGGGACTGAAGCTTTCTTT.

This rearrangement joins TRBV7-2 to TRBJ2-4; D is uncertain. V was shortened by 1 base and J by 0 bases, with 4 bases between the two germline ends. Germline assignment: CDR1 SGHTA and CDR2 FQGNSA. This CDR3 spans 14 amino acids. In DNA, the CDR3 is TGTGCCAGCAGCTTAGAGGAAGCCAAAAACATTCAGTACTTC. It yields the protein CASSLEEAKNIQYF.

CDR3 sequence reads: CASSQDGTYSYEQYF. CDR3 coding DNA: TGCGCCAGCAGCCAAGATGGGACATACTCCTACGAGCAGTACTTC. The genes are TRBV4-1 and TRBJ2-7; maybe TRBD1 (6 bases). Trimming removed 0 bases from V and 0 bases from J, with 9 bases in between. Germline lookup yields CDR1 MGHRA and CDR2 YSYEKL. The CDR3 covers 15 residues.

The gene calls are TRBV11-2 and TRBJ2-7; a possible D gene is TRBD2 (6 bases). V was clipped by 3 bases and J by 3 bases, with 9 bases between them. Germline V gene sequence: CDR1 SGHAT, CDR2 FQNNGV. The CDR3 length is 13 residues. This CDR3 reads CASSFGRGYEQYF. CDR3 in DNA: TGTGCCAGCAGCTTCGGGCGGGGCTACGAGCAGTACTTC.

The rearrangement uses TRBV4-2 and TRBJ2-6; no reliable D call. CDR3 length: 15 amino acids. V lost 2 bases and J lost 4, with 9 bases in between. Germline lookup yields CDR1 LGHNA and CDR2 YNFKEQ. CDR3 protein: CASSQSATGANVLTF. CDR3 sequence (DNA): TGTGCCAGCAGCCAATCGGCTACGGGGGCCAACGTCCTGACTTTC.

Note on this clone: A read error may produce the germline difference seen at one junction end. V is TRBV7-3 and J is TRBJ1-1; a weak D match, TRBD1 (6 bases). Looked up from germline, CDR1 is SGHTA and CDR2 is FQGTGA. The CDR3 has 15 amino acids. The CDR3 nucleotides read TGCGCCAGCAGCTTAGGAGGAACAGGGAGGACTGAAGCTTTCTTT. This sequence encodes CASSLGGTGRTEAFF.

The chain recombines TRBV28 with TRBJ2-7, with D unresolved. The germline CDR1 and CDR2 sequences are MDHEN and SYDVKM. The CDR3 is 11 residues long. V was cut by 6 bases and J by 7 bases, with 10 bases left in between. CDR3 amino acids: CASSTFNEQYF. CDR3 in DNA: TGTGCCAGCAGCACCTTCAATGAGCAGTACTTC.

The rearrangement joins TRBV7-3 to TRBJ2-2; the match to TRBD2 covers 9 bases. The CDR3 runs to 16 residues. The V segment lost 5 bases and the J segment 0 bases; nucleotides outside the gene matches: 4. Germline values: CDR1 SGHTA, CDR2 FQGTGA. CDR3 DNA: TGTGCCAGCAGCCCCAGCGGGGGGTCGAACACCGGGGAGCTGTTTTTT. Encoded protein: CASSPSGGSNTGELFF. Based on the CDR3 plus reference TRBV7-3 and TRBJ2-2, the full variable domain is GAGVSQTPSNKVTEKGKYVELRCDPISGHTALYWYRQSLGQGPEFLIYFQGTGAADDSGLPNDRFFAVRPEGSVSTLKIQRTERGDSAVYLCASSPSGGSNTGELFFGEGSRLTVL.